These 13 T cell receptor beta chains came from one sample sequenced in a study of cytomegalovirus exposure and HLA in healthy donors (dated by TCRdb to 2017 to 2019). Library creation used the immunoSEQ multiplex PCR assay. A mixture of 60 forward primers for TCR Vbeta segments and 13 reverse primers for TCR Jbeta segments was used in the multiplex PCR. As stored in TCRdb, this immuneACCESS dataset retains in-frame rearrangements with V and J assigned. A fraction of the clones does not appear; measured against another copy, unresolved V genes explain less than half of the discrepancy, and the remainder lacks a known reason. In this sample the table shows 150,000 to 200,000 clones, around 73% of which occur a single time. About 1.5% of the sample goes to the ten largest clones. Material: PBMCs. These receptors all stem from a male donor in good health and CMV-seronegative.

The genes are TRBV5-8 and TRBJ1-1, with a tentative D call TRBD1 (6 bases). The germline V and J ends were trimmed by 2 bases and 6 bases, with 14 bases remaining between them. From germline, CDR1 is SGHTS and CDR2 YDEGEE. The CDR3 contains 14 residues. The CDR3 DNA reads TGTGCCAGCAGCTTTATCAGGGGTAGACCTGAAGCTTTCTTT. It translates to CASSFIRGRPEAFF. The full variable domain, with the rest looked up from reference TRBV5-8 and TRBJ1-1, is EAGVTQSPTHLIKTRGQQATLRCSPISGHTSVYWYQQALGLGLQFLLWYDEGEERNRGNFPPRFSGRQFPNYSSELNVNALELEDSALYLCASSFIRGRPEAFFGQGTRLTVV.

The chain recombines TRBV7-2 with TRBJ2-2; no reliable D call. Trimming removed 0 bases at V and 5 bases at J, with 7 bases between. The CDR3 contains 14 residues. Germline CDR1 reads SGHTA; CDR2 reads FQGNSA. The CDR3 spells CASSLARKTGELFF. In DNA form, the CDR3 reads TGTGCCAGCAGCTTAGCGAGAAAAACCGGGGAGCTGTTTTTT.

This chain joins TRBV6-4 and TRBJ2-5; D gene ambiguous. There are 13 residues in the CDR3. Trimming took off 0 bases at V and 3 bases at J, with 5 bases between the two ends. The germline CDR1 and CDR2 sequences are MRHNA and SNTAGT. The CDR3 DNA sequence: TGTGCCAGCAGTGACTCGGCCGAAGAGACCCAGTACTTC. Its translation is CASSDSAEETQYF.

Here the CDR3 reads CASSLGRVYGYTF. CDR3 sequence (DNA): TGCGCCAGCAGCTTGGGCAGGGTCTATGGCTACACCTTC. The J gene is TRBJ1-2, the V gene TRBV5-1, with D maybe TRBD1 (5 bases). Germline CDR1 SGHRS, CDR2 YFSETQ. CDR3 length: 13 amino acids. V lost 0 bases and J 4 bases, leaving 7 bases between the germline ends.

J is TRBJ1-4 and V is TRBV2; D ambiguous. This CDR3 comprises 16 residues. Germline CDR1 reads SNHLY; CDR2 reads FYNNEI. Trimming left V 5 bases short and J 8 bases short, with 21 bases between. The CDR3 protein is CASSPFGRGSGEKLFF. DNA for the CDR3: TGTGCCAGCAGTCCTTTTGGCCGAGGGTCGGGGGAAAAACTGTTTTTT.

In this sample, this clone turned up once. The chain employs TRBV7-8 and TRBJ2-1; possible D gene TRBD1, 6 bases. Per germline, CDR1 SGHVS and CDR2 FQNEAQ. V was shortened by 7 bases and J by 7 bases, with 26 bases between the two germline ends. The CDR3 contains 17 residues. The CDR3, as DNA: TGTGCCAGCACTCTTCTTGGAGTCAGGGGAGTATCAAATGAGCAGTTCTTC. Translating gives CASTLLGVRGVSNEQFF.

This chain connects TRBV4-2 to TRBJ1-1; D not resolved. V lost 4 bases and J lost 7, with 7 bases in between. CDR3 length: 11 residues. Germline V lookup: CDR1 LGHNA, CDR2 YNFKEQ. The CDR3 protein is CASSLRSEAFF. For the CDR3, the DNA is TGTGCCAGCAGCCTACGGAGTGAAGCTTTCTTT.

This clone has only one observation. The V gene is TRBV5-4, the J gene TRBJ2-6, with D unresolved. This CDR3 is built from 15 residues. With 0 bases removed from V and 0 bases from J, the gap between germline ends came to 4 bases. CDR1 SGHNT and CDR2 YYREEE come from the germline V gene (reference sequence). In DNA, the CDR3 is TGTGCCAGCAGCTTGGATAGCTCTGGGGCCAACGTCCTGACTTTC. It encodes CASSLDSSGANVLTF.

V and J are TRBV6-4 and TRBJ1-2, with D uncertain. Germline lookup yields CDR1 MRHNA and CDR2 SNTAGT. V dropped 2 bases and J dropped 5 bases, with 15 bases sitting between them. CDR3 length equals 15 residues. The CDR3 sequence: CASSDPTGVPYGYTF. CDR3 nucleotide sequence: TGTGCCAGCAGTGACCCCACCGGGGTCCCTTATGGCTACACCTTC.

This chain links TRBV4-1 with TRBJ1-6; no clear D. V was shortened by 4 bases and J by 9 bases, with 7 bases between the two germline ends. The CDR3 covers 12 residues. Germline CDR1 reads MGHRA; CDR2 reads YSYEKL. The CDR3 sequence is CASSPDFSPLHF. The CDR3 coding sequence is TGCGCCAGCAGCCCGGACTTTTCACCCCTCCACTTT.

This chain joins TRBV5-4 and TRBJ2-1; 8 nucleotides align to TRBD2. With 2 bases clipped from V and 8 bases from J, the junction kept 6 bases outside the gene matches. This CDR3 is 14 amino acids long. CDR1 is SGHNT, CDR2 YYREEE, per germline (reference sequence). Written as DNA, the CDR3 is TGTGCCAGCAGCTTTCGGGGGGGGATCGATGAGCAGTTCTTC. Protein: CASSFRGGIDEQFF.

The chain combines TRBV30 with TRBJ1-2; D is unclear. Germline V CDR1 and CDR2: GTSNPN, SVGIG (reference sequence). V lost 1 base and J 1 base, leaving 7 bases between the germline ends. The CDR3 length is 13 residues. The CDR3 sequence: CAWSATSNYGYTF. CDR3 bases: TGTGCCTGGAGTGCAACGAGTAACTATGGCTACACCTTC.

This clone has just a few counts. The chain joins TRBV28 to TRBJ2-7; TRBD1 aligns across 10 bases. This CDR3 comprises 14 residues. The J segment lost 4 bases and the V segment lost 8 bases, leaving 8 bases of the junction unmatched. Looked up from germline, CDR1 is MDHEN and CDR2 is SYDVKM. The CDR3 reads CASGDRGTQYEQYF. Here the CDR3 DNA reads TGTGCCAGCGGGGACAGGGGCACCCAGTACGAGCAGTACTTC.